Listed here are 21 T cell receptor beta chains from one sample, sequenced in a study of blood T cell repertoires in COVID-19. Produced via immunoSEQ multiplex PCR; TCRdb's table is partial and in-frame only. The table includes some 360,000 clones, about nine tenths detected once. Sample: PBMCs or T cells enriched from blood (not recorded which). The receptors originated from a woman younger than 45 who had been exposed to COVID-19.

This chain uses TRBV28 with TRBJ1-1; 9 bases are a match to TRBD1. The CDR3 is made up of 15 amino acids. Germline V gene sequence: CDR1 MDHEN, CDR2 SYDVKM. Trimming took 5 bases from V and 3 from J; bases not matched to a gene: 7. The DNA of the CDR3 is TGTGCCAGCAGTACCCTGGACAGGGGCCACACTGAAGCTTTCTTT. Translation: CASSTLDRGHTEAFF.

The chain employs TRBV9 and TRBJ1-1; D is unresolved. Trimming left V 2 bases short and J 8 bases short, with 10 bases between. CDR1 is SGDLS, CDR2 YYNGEE, per germline. The CDR3 extends over 12 amino acids. The CDR3 bases are TGTGCCAGCAGCGTTAAAGGAGGGGAAGCTTTCTTT. The encoded protein is CASSVKGGEAFF. The entire variable domain, with the rest obtained from reference TRBV9 and TRBJ1-1, is as follows: DSGVTQTPKHLITATGQRVTLRCSPRSGDLSVYWYQQSLDQGLQFLIQYYNGEERAKGNILERFSAQQFPDLHSELNLSSLELGDSALYFCASSVKGGEAFFGQGTRLTVV.

In this sample, this clone turned up a few times. V and J are TRBV19 and TRBJ1-6; D remains unclear. V dropped 6 bases and J dropped 9 bases, with 18 bases sitting between them. CDR3 length equals 15 residues. Germline V gene sequence: CDR1 LNHDA, CDR2 SQIVND (reference sequence). Written as DNA, the CDR3 is TGTGCCAGTAGGGCGCCCCGCGGTACGGTTTCACCCCTCCACTTT. Protein: CASRAPRGTVSPLHF.

The V and J genes are TRBV11-3 and TRBJ1-1; D perhaps matches TRBD1 (6 bases). V was cut by 1 base and J by 2 bases, with 11 bases left in between. The CDR3 extends over 15 amino acids. In germline, CDR1 is SGHNT, CDR2 YENEEA. The CDR3 here is CASSLGQGLNTEAFF. Here the CDR3 DNA reads TGTGCCAGCAGCTTAGGGCAGGGGCTTAACACTGAAGCTTTCTTT.

The gene calls are TRBV19 and TRBJ1-2; D perhaps matches TRBD1 (5 bases). The CDR3 is 14 residues long. The germline V gene has CDR1 LNHDA and CDR2 SQIVND (reference sequence). V was pared by 7 bases and J by 8 bases, with 20 bases between. The CDR3 is CASTPRGLGEGYTF. CDR3 nucleotide sequence: TGTGCCAGTACCCCCCGGGGGTTAGGAGAAGGCTACACCTTC.

The J gene is TRBJ2-1, the V gene TRBV27; 14 positions match TRBD2. Looked up from germline, CDR1 is MNHEY and CDR2 is SMNVEV (reference sequence). V dropped 6 bases and J dropped 9; count of bases not matched to a gene: 4. The CDR3 length is 14 residues. Written as DNA, the CDR3 is TGTGCCAGCAGCCAAGGACTAGCGGGAGGTGAGCAGTTCTTC. As protein: CASSQGLAGGEQFF.

V gene TRBV10-1 combines with J gene TRBJ2-6; no definite D call. Trimming stripped 3 bases from V and 0 bases from J, with 3 bases between. This CDR3 contains 14 residues. CDR1 and CDR2 (germline): WNHNN, SYGVQD (reference sequence). For the CDR3, the DNA is TGCGCCAGCAGTGACAACTCTGGGGCCAACGTCCTGACTTTC. This gives the protein CASSDNSGANVLTF.

CDR3 sequence: CASSQGWDSLNEKLFF. The CDR3 DNA is TGTGCCAGCAGCCAAGGATGGGACAGTTTAAATGAAAAACTGTTTTTT. The chain is built from TRBV7-9 and TRBJ1-4; 7 bases are shared with TRBD1. The V and J ends lost 5 bases and 5 bases, in that order; junction bases with no gene match: 11. From germline, CDR1 is SEHNR and CDR2 FQNEAQ (reference sequence). The CDR3 spans 16 residues.

This clone appeared a few times. The chain uses TRBV27 and TRBJ1-2, with 8 bases identical to TRBD1. The CDR3 totals 15 residues. Looked up from germline, CDR1 is MNHEY and CDR2 is SMNVEV (reference sequence). J gave up 1 base and V 4 bases, and 5 bases lay outside the gene matches. The CDR3 here is CASSSRDRHNYGYTF. As DNA, the CDR3 is TGTGCCAGCAGTTCCCGGGACAGGCATAACTATGGCTACACCTTC.

This clone was detected once. The chain employs TRBV13 and TRBJ2-5; 9 bases fit TRBD2. CDR3 length equals 15 residues. V lost 2 bases to trimming and J lost 3 bases; unmatched junction nucleotides: 4. Germline values: CDR1 PRHDT, CDR2 FYEKMQ (reference sequence). DNA for the CDR3: TGTGCCAGCAGCTTAACGGCGGGAGGGGAAGAGACCCAGTACTTC. Translating gives CASSLTAGGEETQYF.

The rearrangement links TRBV30 to TRBJ1-5; TRBD1 aligns across 8 bases. The CDR3 extends over 14 amino acids. V trimming: 3 bases; J trimming: 2 bases; junction bases outside the gene matches: 3. Per the germline V gene, CDR1 is GTSNPN and CDR2 is SVGIG (reference sequence). The CDR3 sequence: CAWSRGHGNQPQHF. DNA of the CDR3: TGTGCCTGGAGCAGGGGGCATGGCAATCAGCCCCAGCATTTT. Looking up the rest from reference TRBV30 and TRBJ1-5 gives the full variable domain: SQTIHQWPATLVQPVGSPLSLECTVEGTSNPNLYWYRQAAGRGLQLLFYSVGIGQISSEVPQNLSASRPQDRQFILSSKKLLLSDSGFYLCAWSRGHGNQPQHFGDGTRLSIL.

The chain has TRBV27 and TRBJ2-3; a possible D gene is TRBD2 (6 bases). V lost 7 bases, J lost 0 bases, and 11 bases lay in between. Germline values: CDR1 MNHEY, CDR2 SMNVEV (reference sequence). The CDR3 is 14 amino acids. CDR3 amino acids: CASTPGTSTDTQYF. The CDR3 DNA reads TGTGCCAGCACTCCCGGGACTAGCACAGATACGCAGTATTTT.

The CDR3 here is CASSWADRADTIYF. CDR3 DNA sequence: TGTGCCAGCAGCTGGGCCGACAGGGCAGACACCATATATTTT. The J gene is TRBJ1-3, the V gene TRBV7-9, with 7 bases identical to TRBD1. From germline, CDR1 is SEHNR and CDR2 FQNEAQ (reference sequence). Trimming at V came to 4 bases and at J to 8 bases, leaving 8 bases not matched to a gene. CDR3 length: 14 residues.

The chain couples TRBV7-9 to TRBJ1-4, with 8 bases that match TRBD1. Germline V CDR1 and CDR2: SEHNR, FQNEAQ (reference sequence). The V segment lost 3 bases and the J segment 3 bases; nucleotides outside the gene matches: 6. The length of the CDR3 is 16 residues. The CDR3 protein is CASSLYQGAANEKLFF. The CDR3 coding sequence is TGTGCCAGCAGCTTGTATCAGGGGGCGGCTAATGAAAAACTGTTTTTT.

The chain recombines TRBV29-1 with TRBJ1-1; 8 bases fit TRBD1. This CDR3 is 12 amino acids long. The V segment lost 3 bases and the J segment 8 bases; nucleotides outside the gene matches: 5. Looked up from germline, CDR1 is SQVTM and CDR2 is ANQGSEA. CDR3 in DNA: TGCAGCGTTGATGGGCGGACAGGGGAAGCTTTCTTT. It is translated as CSVDGRTGEAFF.

The V and J genes are TRBV6-5 and TRBJ2-7; 8 bases fit TRBD1. Germline CDR1 and CDR2: MNHEY and SVGAGI. The V gene end was trimmed by 2 bases and the J gene end by 4 bases; junction bases not matched to a gene: 10. The CDR3 covers 16 residues. The chain's CDR3 is CASSYTADRVMYEQYF. The DNA for the CDR3 is TGTGCCAGCAGTTACACGGCGGACAGGGTGATGTACGAGCAGTACTTC.

The chain is built from TRBV7-2 and TRBJ2-1; TRBD2 matches at 9 bases. This CDR3 has 14 amino acids. The germline CDR1 and CDR2 sequences are SGHTA and FQGNSA. V lost 4 bases, J lost 9 bases, and 7 bases stayed unmatched. CDR3 sequence reads: CASSYGGRAGEQFF. In DNA, the CDR3 is TGTGCCAGCAGCTATGGCGGGAGGGCCGGTGAGCAGTTCTTC.

The chain uses TRBV3-1 (or the pseudogene TRBV3-2) and TRBJ1-1, with 8 bases identical to TRBD1. Germline CDR1 is LGHDT and CDR2 is YNNKEL (reference sequence). With 4 bases clipped from V and 5 bases from J, the junction kept 12 bases outside the gene matches. The CDR3 extends over 16 amino acids. CDR3: CASSPRPQGVGTEAFF. For the CDR3, the DNA is TGTGCCAGCAGCCCTAGACCACAGGGGGTGGGTACTGAAGCTTTCTTT.

The V gene is TRBV5-1, the J gene TRBJ1-3; D gene ambiguous. The V gene lost 0 bases and the J gene lost 0 bases, with 7 bases spanning the gap. Looked up from germline, CDR1 is SGHRS and CDR2 is YFSETQ. The CDR3 is made up of 15 amino acids. CDR3 in DNA: TGCGCCAGCAGCTTGGTGAGCTACTCTGGAAACACCATATATTTT. Encoded protein: CASSLVSYSGNTIYF.

This clone was detected only a few times. This chain joins TRBV5-1 and TRBJ2-3, with 8 bases fitting TRBD2. Per germline, CDR1 SGHRS and CDR2 YFSETQ. This CDR3 region has 14 residues. V shed 5 bases, J shed 0 bases, and the junction held 2 bases outside the gene matches. The CDR3 loop reads CASRGLASTDTQYF. The CDR3 DNA follows: TGCGCCAGCAGAGGACTAGCTAGCACAGATACGCAGTATTTT.

The gene calls are TRBV5-1 and TRBJ2-2, with no clear D. This CDR3 contains 13 residues. CDR1 is SGHRS and CDR2 is YFSETQ in the germline V gene. V gave up 0 bases and J gave up 6 bases, with 6 bases separating them. The CDR3 bases are TGCGCCAGCAGCTTGGGCGGCCCCGGGGAGCTGTTTTTT. Its protein product is CASSLGGPGELFF. Together with reference TRBV5-1 and TRBJ2-2, the CDR3 gives the full variable domain: KAGVTQTPRYLIKTRGQQVTLSCSPISGHRSVSWYQQTPGQGLQFLFEYFSETQRNKGNFPGRFSGRQFSNSRSEMNVSTLELGDSALYLCASSLGGPGELFFGEGSRLTVL.